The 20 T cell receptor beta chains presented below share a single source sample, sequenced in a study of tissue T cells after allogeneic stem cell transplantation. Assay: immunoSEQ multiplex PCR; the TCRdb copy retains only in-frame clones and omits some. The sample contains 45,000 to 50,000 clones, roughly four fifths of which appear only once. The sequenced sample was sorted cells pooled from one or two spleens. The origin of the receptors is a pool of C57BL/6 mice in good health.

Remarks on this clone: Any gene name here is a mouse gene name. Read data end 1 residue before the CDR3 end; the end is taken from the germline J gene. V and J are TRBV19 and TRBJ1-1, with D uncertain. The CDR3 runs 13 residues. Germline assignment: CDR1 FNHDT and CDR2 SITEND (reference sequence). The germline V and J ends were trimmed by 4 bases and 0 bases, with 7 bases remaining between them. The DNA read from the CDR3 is TGTGCCAGCAGTGACAAAACAAACACAGAAGTCTTC. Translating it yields CASSDKTNTEVF. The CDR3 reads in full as CASSDKTNTEVFF. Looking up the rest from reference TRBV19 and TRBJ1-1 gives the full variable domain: GGIITQTPKFLIGQEGQKLTLKCQQNFNHDTMYWYRQDSGKGLRLIYYSITENDLQKGDLSEGYDASREKKSSFSLTVTSAQKNEMAVFLCASSDKTNTEVFFGKGTRLTVV.

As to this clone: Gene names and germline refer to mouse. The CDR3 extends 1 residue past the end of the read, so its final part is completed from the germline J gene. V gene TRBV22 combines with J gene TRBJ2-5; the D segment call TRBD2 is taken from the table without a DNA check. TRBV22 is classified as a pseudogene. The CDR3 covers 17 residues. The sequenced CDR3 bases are TGTGCCAGCAGTTGTCCGCGACTGGGGGGGTTTCAAGACACCCAGTAC. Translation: CASSCPRLGGFQDTQY. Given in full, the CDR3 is CASSCPRLGGFQDTQYF.

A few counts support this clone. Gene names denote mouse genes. CDR3 amino acids: CASSLVPNQAPLF. The covered CDR3 bases are TGTGCCAGCAGCTTAGTACCAAACCAGGCTCCGCTT. The V call is TRBV3, the J call TRBJ1-5; no definite D call. The CDR3 end lies 1 residue beyond the end of the read and is filled in from the germline J gene. Trimming shortened V by 1 base and J by 4 bases, and 5 bases separated the two germline ends. CDR3 length equals 13 residues. Germline V CDR1 and CDR2: SNHLY, FYNGKV (reference sequence).

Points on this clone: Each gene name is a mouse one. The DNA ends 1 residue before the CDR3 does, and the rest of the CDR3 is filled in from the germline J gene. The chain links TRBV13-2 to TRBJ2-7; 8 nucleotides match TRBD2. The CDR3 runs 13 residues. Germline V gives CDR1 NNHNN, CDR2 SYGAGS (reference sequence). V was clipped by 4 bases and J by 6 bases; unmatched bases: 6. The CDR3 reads CASGRWGGREQYF. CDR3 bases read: TGTGCCAGCGGTCGATGGGGGGGGCGTGAACAGTAC.

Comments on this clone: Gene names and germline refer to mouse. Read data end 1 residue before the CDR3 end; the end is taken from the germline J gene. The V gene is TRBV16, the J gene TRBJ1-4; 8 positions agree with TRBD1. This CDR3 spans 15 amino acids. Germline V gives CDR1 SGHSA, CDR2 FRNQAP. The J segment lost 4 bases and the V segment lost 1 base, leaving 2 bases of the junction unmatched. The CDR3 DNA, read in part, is TGTGCAAGCAGCTTAGTAGGGACAGGCAACGAAAGATTATTT. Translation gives CASSLVGTGNERLF. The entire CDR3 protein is CASSLVGTGNERLFF.

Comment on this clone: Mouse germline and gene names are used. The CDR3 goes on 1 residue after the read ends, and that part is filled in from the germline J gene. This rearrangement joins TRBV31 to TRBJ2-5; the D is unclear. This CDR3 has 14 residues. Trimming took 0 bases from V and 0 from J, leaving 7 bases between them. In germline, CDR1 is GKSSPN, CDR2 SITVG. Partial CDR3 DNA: TGTGCCTGGAGTCTAGAGATTAACCAAGACACCCAGTAC. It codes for CAWSLEINQDTQY. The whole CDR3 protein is CAWSLEINQDTQYF.

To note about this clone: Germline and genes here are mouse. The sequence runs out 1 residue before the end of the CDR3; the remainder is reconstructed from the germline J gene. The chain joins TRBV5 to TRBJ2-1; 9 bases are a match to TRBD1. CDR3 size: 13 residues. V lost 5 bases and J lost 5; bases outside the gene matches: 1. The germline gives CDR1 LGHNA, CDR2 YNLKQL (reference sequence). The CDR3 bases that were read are TGTGCCAGCAGCGGGACAGGGAATGCTGAGCAGTTC. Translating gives CASSGTGNAEQF. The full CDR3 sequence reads CASSGTGNAEQFF.

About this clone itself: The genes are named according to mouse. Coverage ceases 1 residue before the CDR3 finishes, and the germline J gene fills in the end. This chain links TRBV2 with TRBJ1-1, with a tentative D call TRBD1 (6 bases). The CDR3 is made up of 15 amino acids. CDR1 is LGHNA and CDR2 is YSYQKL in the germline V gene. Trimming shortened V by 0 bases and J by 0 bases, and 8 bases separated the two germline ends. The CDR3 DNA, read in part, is TGTGCCAGCAGCCAAGAATGGACAGCAAACACAGAAGTCTTC. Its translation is CASSQEWTANTEVF. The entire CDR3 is CASSQEWTANTEVFF.

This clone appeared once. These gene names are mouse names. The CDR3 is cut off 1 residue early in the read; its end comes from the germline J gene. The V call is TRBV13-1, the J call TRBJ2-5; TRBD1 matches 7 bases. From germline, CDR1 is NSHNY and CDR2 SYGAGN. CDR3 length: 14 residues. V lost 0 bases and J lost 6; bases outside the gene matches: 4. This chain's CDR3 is CASSDVSRGDTQYF. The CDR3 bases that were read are TGTGCCAGCAGTGATGTGAGCAGGGGGGACACCCAGTAC.

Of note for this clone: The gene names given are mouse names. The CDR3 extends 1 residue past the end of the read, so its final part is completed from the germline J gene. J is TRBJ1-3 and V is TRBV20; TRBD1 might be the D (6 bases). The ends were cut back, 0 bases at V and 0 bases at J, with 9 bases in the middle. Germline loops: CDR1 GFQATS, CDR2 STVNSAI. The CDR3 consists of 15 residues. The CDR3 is CGAREWGHSGNTLYF. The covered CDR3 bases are TGTGGTGCTAGGGAGTGGGGGCATTCTGGAAATACGCTCTAT.

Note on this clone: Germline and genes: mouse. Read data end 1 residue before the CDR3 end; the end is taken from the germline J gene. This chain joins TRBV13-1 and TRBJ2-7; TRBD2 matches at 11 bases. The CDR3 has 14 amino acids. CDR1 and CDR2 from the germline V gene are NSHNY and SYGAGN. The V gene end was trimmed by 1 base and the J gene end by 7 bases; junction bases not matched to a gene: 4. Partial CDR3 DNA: TGTGCCAGCAGTGATTGGACTGGGGGGCGGGAACAGTAC. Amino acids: CASSDWTGGREQY. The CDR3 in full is CASSDWTGGREQYF.

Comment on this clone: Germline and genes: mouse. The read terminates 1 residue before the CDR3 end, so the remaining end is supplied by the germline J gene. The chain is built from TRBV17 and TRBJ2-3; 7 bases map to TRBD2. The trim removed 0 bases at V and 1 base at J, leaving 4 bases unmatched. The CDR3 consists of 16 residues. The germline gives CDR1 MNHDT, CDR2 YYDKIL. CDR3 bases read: TGTGCTAGCAGTAGAGATCACGGGGGGGGTGCAGAAACGCTGTAT. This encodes CASSRDHGGGAETLY. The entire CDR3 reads CASSRDHGGGAETLYF.

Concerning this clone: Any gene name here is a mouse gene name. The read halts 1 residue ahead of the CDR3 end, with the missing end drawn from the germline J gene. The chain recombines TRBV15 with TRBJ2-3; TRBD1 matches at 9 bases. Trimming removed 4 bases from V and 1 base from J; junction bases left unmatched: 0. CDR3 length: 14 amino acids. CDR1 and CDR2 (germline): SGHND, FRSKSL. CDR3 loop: CASSWTGGAETLYF. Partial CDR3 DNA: TGTGCCAGCAGTTGGACAGGGGGTGCAGAAACGCTGTAT.

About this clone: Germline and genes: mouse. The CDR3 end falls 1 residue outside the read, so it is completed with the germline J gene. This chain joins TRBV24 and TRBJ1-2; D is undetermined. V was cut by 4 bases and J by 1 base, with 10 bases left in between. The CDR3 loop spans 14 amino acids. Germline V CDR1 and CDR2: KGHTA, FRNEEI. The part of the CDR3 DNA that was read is TGTGCCAGCAGTCGAGGGAAGAAAAACTCCGACTACACC. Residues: CASSRGKKNSDYT. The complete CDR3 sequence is CASSRGKKNSDYTF.

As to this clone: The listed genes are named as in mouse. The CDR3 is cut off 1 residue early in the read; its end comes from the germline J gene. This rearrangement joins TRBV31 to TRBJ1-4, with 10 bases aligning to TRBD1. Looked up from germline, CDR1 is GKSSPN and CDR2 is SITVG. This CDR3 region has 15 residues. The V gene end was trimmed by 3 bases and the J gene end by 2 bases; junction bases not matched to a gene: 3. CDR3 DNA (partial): TGTGCCTGGAGCCCGGGACAGGGGTCCAACGAAAGATTATTT. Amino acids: CAWSPGQGSNERLF. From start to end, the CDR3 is CAWSPGQGSNERLFF.

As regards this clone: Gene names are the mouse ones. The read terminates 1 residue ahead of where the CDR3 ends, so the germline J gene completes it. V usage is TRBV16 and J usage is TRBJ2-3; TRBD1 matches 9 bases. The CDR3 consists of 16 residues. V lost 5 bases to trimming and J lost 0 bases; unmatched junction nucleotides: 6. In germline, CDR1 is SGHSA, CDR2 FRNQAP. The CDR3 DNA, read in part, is TGTGCAAGCAGCCTACAGGGGGCGCGGAGTGCAGAAACGCTGTAT. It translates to CASSLQGARSAETLY. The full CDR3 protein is CASSLQGARSAETLYF.

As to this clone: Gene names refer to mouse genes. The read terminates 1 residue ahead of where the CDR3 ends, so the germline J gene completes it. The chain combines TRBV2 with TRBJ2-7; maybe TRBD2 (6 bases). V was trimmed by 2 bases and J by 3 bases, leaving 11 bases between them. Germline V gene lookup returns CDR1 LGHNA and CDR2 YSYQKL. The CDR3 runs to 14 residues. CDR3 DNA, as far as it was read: TGTGCCAGCAGCCAATCGACTGGCCACTATGAACAGTAC. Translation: CASSQSTGHYEQY. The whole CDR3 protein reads CASSQSTGHYEQYF.

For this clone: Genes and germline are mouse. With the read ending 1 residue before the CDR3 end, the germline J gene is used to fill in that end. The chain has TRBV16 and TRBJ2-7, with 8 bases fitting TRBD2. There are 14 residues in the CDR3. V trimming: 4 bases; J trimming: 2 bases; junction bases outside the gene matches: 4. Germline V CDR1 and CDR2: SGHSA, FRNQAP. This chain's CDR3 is CASSSDWDPYEQYF. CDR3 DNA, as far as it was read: TGTGCAAGCAGCTCGGACTGGGATCCCTATGAACAGTAC. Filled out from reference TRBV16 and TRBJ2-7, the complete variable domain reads NAGVIQTPRHKVTGKGQEATLWCEPISGHSAVFWYRQTIVQGLEFLTYFRNQAPIDDSGMPKERFSAQMPNQSHSTLKIQSTQPQDSAVYLCASSSDWDPYEQYFGPGTRLTVL.

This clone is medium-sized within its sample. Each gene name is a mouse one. The CDR3 bases that were read are TGTGCCAGCAGTCGGGACAGTTCCAACGAAAGATTATTT. It specifies CASSRDSSNERLF. The whole CDR3 sequence is CASSRDSSNERLFF. V gene TRBV13-3 combines with J gene TRBJ1-4, with TRBD1 identical over 7 bases. The read finishes 1 residue shy of the CDR3 end, and the germline J gene is used to complete it. The CDR3 sequence is 14 residues long. V trimming: 4 bases; J trimming: 1 base; junction bases outside the gene matches: 1. CDR1 is NNHDY, CDR2 SYVADS, per germline.

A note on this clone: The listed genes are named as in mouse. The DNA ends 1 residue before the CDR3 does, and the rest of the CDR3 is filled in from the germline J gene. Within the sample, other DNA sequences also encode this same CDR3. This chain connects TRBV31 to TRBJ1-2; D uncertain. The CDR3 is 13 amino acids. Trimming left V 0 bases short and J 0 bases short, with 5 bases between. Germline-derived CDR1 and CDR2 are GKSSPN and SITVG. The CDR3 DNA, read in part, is TGTGCCTGGAGTCTAACATCAAACTCCGACTACACC. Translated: CAWSLTSNSDYT. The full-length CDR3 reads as CAWSLTSNSDYTF.